One and the same sample provided the 21 T cell receptor beta chains below, sequenced in a study of T cell repertoires in cytomegalovirus infection. TCRdb reprocessed the reads via MiXCR and lists one record per CDR3 protein. This table has just under 500,000 distinct CDR3 sequences, 25% to 35% appearing once. No cognate antigen is known for these TCRs. This specimen was cultured PBMCs, taken from culture after CMV antigen stimulation. The receptors shown here come from a human donor in good health (CMV status not recorded). Some clones in this sample may be carry-over from other donors' samples.

The rearrangement joins TRBV29-1 to TRBJ1-2; D gene unclear. The germline V and J ends were trimmed by 5 bases and 3 bases, with 4 bases remaining between them. From germline, CDR1 is SQVTM and CDR2 ANQGSEA. The CDR3 is 10 amino acids. The CDR3, as DNA: TGCAGCGTTAGAGACTATGGCTACACCTTC. Translation gives CSVRDYGYTF.

This clonotype has ten or more counts. CDR3 in amino acids: CASSLEGAGRVNQPQHF. The CDR3 DNA reads as TGTGCCAGCAGCTTAGAGGGGGCGGGTAGGGTCAATCAGCCCCAGCATTTT. The chain links TRBV7-2 to TRBJ1-5, with 7 nucleotides matching TRBD1. The CDR3 has 17 amino acids. Germline trimming cut 1 base from V and 3 bases from J; bases unmatched to any gene: 9. The V gene's germline CDR1 is SGHTA and CDR2 FQGNSA.

The V call is TRBV7-2, the J call TRBJ2-1; a weak D match, TRBD1 (6 bases). Trimming took 3 bases from V and 6 from J, leaving 12 bases between them. CDR3 length equals 14 residues. Per germline, CDR1 SGHTA and CDR2 FQGNSA. The CDR3 nucleotides are TGTGCCAGCAGCTTCACCATGGGGGCCAATGAGCAGTTCTTC. Amino acid sequence: CASSFTMGANEQFF.

The J gene is TRBJ2-7, the V gene TRBV19; TRBD1 agrees at 7 bases. The ends lost 5 bases at V and 2 bases at J; junction bases unmatched: 6. CDR3 length equals 14 residues. Germline V CDR1 and CDR2: LNHDA, SQIVND (reference sequence). CDR3 nucleotides: TGTGCCAGTAGTTGGCAAGGGGGCACCTACGAGCAGTACTTC. It codes for CASSWQGGTYEQYF.

This clonotype was observed many times. The CDR3 loop is CASSTRTGAYEQYF. The CDR3 DNA reads TGTGCCAGCAGCACCCGGACAGGTGCCTACGAGCAGTACTTC. This rearrangement joins TRBV7-8 to TRBJ2-7; 7 bases are a match to TRBD1. V was pared by 5 bases and J by 2 bases, with 6 bases of the junction left unmatched. There are 14 residues in the CDR3. The germline V gene encodes CDR1 SGHVS and CDR2 FQNEAQ.

The CDR3 sequence is CASSYRVSYEQYV. The DNA for the CDR3 is TGTGCCAGCAGTTATCGAGTATCCTACGAGCAGTACGTC. The genes are TRBV7-8 and TRBJ2-7; D gene ambiguous. Trimming left V 6 bases short and J 1 base short, with 10 bases between. The CDR3 extends over 13 amino acids. The germline gives CDR1 SGHVS, CDR2 FQNEAQ.

This clonotype has just a few counts. The chain employs TRBV7-6 and TRBJ2-1; TRBD2 matches at 9 bases. Losses at the gene ends were 1 base for V and 9 bases for J; bases not matched to a gene: 10. The CDR3 has 16 residues. Looked up from germline, CDR1 is SGHVS and CDR2 is FNYEAQ. Here the CDR3 reads CASSLDTGTSFSEQFF. CDR3 DNA: TGTGCCAGCAGCTTAGACACCGGGACTAGCTTCAGTGAGCAGTTCTTC.

The chain is built from TRBV29-1 and TRBJ2-7; D gene ambiguous. V was clipped by 4 bases and J by 6 bases, with 13 bases between them. The germline CDR1 and CDR2 sequences are SQVTM and ANQGSEA. The CDR3 consists of 12 residues. The CDR3 loop reads CSVGKMAGEQYF. The CDR3 region has the DNA TGCAGCGTTGGAAAGATGGCAGGCGAGCAGTACTTC.

The genes are TRBV19 and TRBJ2-1, with D possibly being TRBD1 (7 bases). Trimming left V 2 bases short and J 6 bases short, with 23 bases between. CDR3 size: 18 residues. Germline assignment: CDR1 LNHDA and CDR2 SQIVND (reference sequence). The CDR3 coding sequence is TGTGCCAGTAGTATACTCAGGGGGGCAACTAGTACGGGCAATGAGCAGTTCTTC. Protein product: CASSILRGATSTGNEQFF. The complete variable domain, with remaining parts taken from reference TRBV19 and TRBJ2-1, reads DGGITQSPKYLFRKEGQNVTLSCEQNLNHDAMYWYRQDPGQGLRLIYYSQIVNDFQKGDIAEGYSVSREKKESFPLTVTSAQKNPTAFYLCASSILRGATSTGNEQFFGPGTRLTVL.

V gene TRBV7-9 combines with J gene TRBJ2-3; D is unclear. The CDR3 covers 12 residues. Trimming removed 6 bases from V and 4 bases from J, with 8 bases in between. Germline CDR1 and CDR2: SEHNR and FQNEAQ (reference sequence). The DNA of the CDR3 is TGTGCCAGCAGAGAATTCTCAGATACGCAGTATTTT. It yields the protein CASREFSDTQYF.

CDR3 coding DNA: TGTGCCAGCAGCGCAGGGACTAGCGGGGTGGGGGTCACAGATACGCAGTATTTT. This encodes CASSAGTSGVGVTDTQYF. The gene calls are TRBV7-2 and TRBJ2-3, with 13 positions matching TRBD2. Germline CDR1 reads SGHTA; CDR2 reads FQGNSA. This CDR3 comprises 18 residues. Trimming removed 5 bases from V and 2 bases from J; junction bases left unmatched: 10.

The rearrangement links TRBV6-8 to TRBJ2-7; D uncertain. Trimming removed 8 bases from V and 1 base from J, with 6 bases in between. This CDR3 is 11 amino acids long. Germline CDR1 MNHGY, CDR2 SAAAGT. Here the CDR3 reads CASGQSYEQYV. For the CDR3, the DNA is TGTGCCAGCGGTCAGTCCTACGAGCAGTACGTC.

This clonotype was detected only a few times. The chain joins TRBV7-8 to TRBJ2-5; TRBD2 aligns across 11 bases. Germline V gene sequence: CDR1 SGHVS, CDR2 FQNEAQ. The CDR3 consists of 17 residues. V lost 5 bases to trimming and J lost 4 bases; unmatched junction nucleotides: 12. The CDR3: CASSLGRRLAGLETQYF. The CDR3, as DNA: TGTGCCAGCAGCCTCGGACGGAGACTAGCGGGGTTAGAGACCCAGTACTTC. The full variable domain, rest sourced from reference TRBV7-8 and TRBJ2-5, is GAGVSQSPRYKVAKRGQDVALRCDPISGHVSLFWYQQALGQGPEFLTYFQNEAQLDKSGLPSDRFFAERPEGSVSTLKIQRTQQEDSAVYLCASSLGRRLAGLETQYFGPGTRLLVL.

The chain joins TRBV7-2 to TRBJ2-1, with D unresolved. Deletions cut 1 base from V and 8 bases from J, with 9 bases between. Germline V gene data show CDR1 as SGHTA and CDR2 as FQGNSA. This CDR3 region has 13 residues. The CDR3: CASSLVRVDEQFF. CDR3 nucleotides: TGTGCCAGCAGCTTAGTCCGGGTCGATGAGCAGTTCTTC.

This chain uses TRBV6-2 or TRBV6-3 with TRBJ1-5; no clear D. Trimming pared 0 bases from V and 14 bases from J, leaving 11 bases between. The CDR3 consists of 12 residues. Germline CDR1 reads MNHEY; CDR2 reads SVGEGT. CDR3 sequence reads: CASSYSDRDKHF. CDR3 nucleotide sequence: TGTGCCAGCAGTTACTCGGATCGGGATAAGCATTTT.

The V call is TRBV2, the J call TRBJ2-5; D tentatively fits TRBD1 or TRBD2 (5 bases each). There are 13 residues in the CDR3. Looked up from germline, CDR1 is SNHLY and CDR2 is FYNNEI. V shed 4 bases and J shed 4 bases, with 10 bases lying between them. CDR3 amino acids: CASSASQGETQYF. The CDR3 DNA follows: TGTGCCAGCAGTGCTAGCCAGGGAGAGACCCAGTACTTC.

This rearrangement joins TRBV5-1 to TRBJ2-4; 7 bases fit TRBD1. V lost 4 bases to trimming and J lost 5 bases; unmatched junction nucleotides: 6. The CDR3 contains 14 residues. In germline, CDR1 is SGHRS, CDR2 YFSETQ. The CDR3 region has the DNA TGCGCCAGCAGCCGCGGACAGGTCCAAAACATTCAGTACTTC. Its protein is CASSRGQVQNIQYF. Supplemented by reference TRBV5-1 and TRBJ2-4, the full variable domain reads KAGVTQTPRYLIKTRGQQVTLSCSPISGHRSVSWYQQTPGQGLQFLFEYFSETQRNKGNFPGRFSGRQFSNSRSEMNVSTLELGDSALYLCASSRGQVQNIQYFGAGTRLSVL.

V is TRBV12-3 or TRBV12-4 and J is TRBJ2-1; D ambiguous. V was pared by 2 bases and J by 9 bases, with 8 bases between. This CDR3 contains 12 residues. This CDR3 reads CASSLSHAEQFF. For the CDR3, the DNA is TGTGCCAGCAGTTTATCGCATGCTGAGCAGTTCTTC.

This clonotype appeared once. CDR3 sequence: CASSPESTDYYGYTF. The DNA for the CDR3 is TGTGCCAGCAGCCCCGAGTCTACAGACTACTATGGCTACACCTTC. The rearrangement links TRBV9 to TRBJ1-2; D not resolved. The length of the CDR3 is 15 residues. The V end was cut by 4 bases, the J end by 3 bases, with 16 bases between. CDR1 and CDR2 from the germline V gene are SGDLS and YYNGEE. The entire variable domain, with the rest obtained from reference TRBV9 and TRBJ1-2, is as follows: DSGVTQTPKHLITATGQRVTLRCSPRSGDLSVYWYQQSLDQGLQFLIQYYNGEERAKGNILERFSAQQFPDLHSELNLSSLELGDSALYFCASSPESTDYYGYTFGSGTRLTVV.

This clonotype came up a few times. This chain connects TRBV7-2 to TRBJ2-1; TRBD2 aligns across 13 bases. CDR1 and CDR2 from the germline V gene are SGHTA and FQGNSA. The trim removed 4 bases at V and 10 bases at J, leaving 10 bases unmatched. The CDR3 runs to 16 residues. This chain's CDR3 is CASSSQLAGGSAEQFF. CDR3 DNA sequence: TGTGCCAGCAGCTCCCAACTAGCGGGAGGGTCTGCGGAGCAGTTCTTC.

This clonotype was counted between two and nine times. The genes are TRBV19 and TRBJ2-3, with D possibly matching TRBD2 (7 bases). Trimming left V 0 bases short and J 4 bases short, with 14 bases between. This CDR3 region has 16 residues. Germline V gene data show CDR1 as LNHDA and CDR2 as SQIVND (reference sequence). CDR3 sequence reads: CASSIDPGRGADTQYF. The CDR3 DNA sequence: TGTGCCAGTAGTATAGATCCGGGGAGGGGGGCAGATACGCAGTATTTT.